The sequence of this TCR beta chain was determined in a study of blood T cell repertoires in COVID-19. Study-level background: Some COVID-19 samples were acute and others convalescent; all came from the United States, Italy and Spain. Sample material is recorded as cDNA or gDNA derived from T cells, B-cell-depleted T cells, or PBMCs.

CDR1 and CDR2 from the germline V gene are LGHNA and YNFKEQ. The CDR3 has 17 residues. The V and J ends lost 2 bases and 4 bases, in that order; junction bases with no gene match: 7. Source study methods: How many nucleated cells were present was estimated from reference gene primer amplification. Assay: immunoSEQ multiplex PCR; the TCRdb copy retains only in-frame clones and omits some. Clone size and the V and J calls come from that table; the DNA yielded D and trimming. The table has roughly 140,000 clones, around 81% seen once; the top ten hold more than 8%. The chain is built from TRBV4-2 and TRBJ2-1; TRBD2 aligns across 11 bases. Sequenced material: peripheral blood. The source is a human donor in a cohort sampled during active COVID-19. CDR3 nucleotide sequence: TGTGCCAGCAGCCAATACGGGACTAGCGGTCCTTACAATGAGCAGTTCTTC. The encoded protein is CASSQYGTSGPYNEQFF.